This T cell receptor beta chain is drawn from a study of tumor-infiltrating lymphocytes in glioblastoma multiforme. Study results and caveats: TCR plus mutation findings rest on a single glioblastoma patient.

This clonotype was recorded once. Antigen unknown. TCRB libraries came from RNA via three nested multiplex PCR rounds. TCRB-specific cDNA synthesis used 0.45 to 0.5 ug of total RNA. No unique molecular identifiers were described for these TCRB libraries. Using its own MiXCR run on the multiplex PCR reads, TCRdb lists one record per CDR3 protein. The table lists about 9,000 distinct CDR3 sequences, 74% of them singletons. The origin of this receptor is a male donor with glioblastoma. The specimen was brain tumor tissue.

CDR3: CSARDLRKGDAGELFF. CDR3 sequence (DNA): TGCAGTGCTAGAGATCTAAGAAAAGGGGACGCCGGGGAGCTGTTTTTT. The V and J genes are TRBV20-1 and TRBJ2-2; the D call may be TRBD1 or TRBD2 (5 bases each). This CDR3 comprises 16 residues. Trimming shortened V by 0 bases and J by 6 bases, and 17 bases separated the two germline ends. Germline-derived CDR1 and CDR2 are DFQATT and SNEGSKA (reference sequence).